The rows below give T cell receptor beta chains drawn from one sample of a study of cytomegalovirus exposure and HLA in healthy donors. The protocol was immunoSEQ multiplex PCR, while the TCRdb copy is restricted to in-frame clones and leaves out a portion. The sample holds some 200,000 clones; around 90% are singletons and the top ten take more than 1%. Material for sequencing was PBMCs. Receptors were obtained from a woman younger than 30 in good health and CMV-seronegative. Both conserved end residues are part of each CDR3. Fields, in order: CDR3 length, J gene, D gene, clone size, V gene, CDR3 DNA, CDR3 protein. D genes are given only for firm matches. Part of the rows lack a size; the others show once, few, many or a class for expanded clones.

>16|TRBJ2-7|TRBD2|.|TRBV6-1
TGTGCCAGCAGTGAATTCGCGGGACTAGCGGGAGTCGAGCAGTACTTC
CASSEFAGLAGVEQYF
>15|TRBJ2-7|TRBD2|.|TRBV6-1
TGTGCCAGCAGTGAAGCCCCCAGCGGGAGGGCCCATAGGTACTTC
CASSEAPSGRAHRYF
>15|TRBJ2-1|TRBD2|.|TRBV5-4
TGTGCCAGCAGCTCCCGGACTAGCGGCCACAATGAGCAGTTCTTC
CASSSRTSGHNEQFF
>13|TRBJ1-2|TRBD1|.|TRBV28
TGTGCCAGCAGGTGGGACAGGGATTATGGCTACACCTTC
CASRWDRDYGYTF
>15|TRBJ2-7|TRBD2|.|TRBV6-5
TGTGCCAGCACTACCTTAGCGGGACCTAACTACGAGCAGTACTTC
CASTTLAGPNYEQYF
>15|TRBJ2-2|TRBD1|.|TRBV19
TGTGCCAGTAGTATGGCGACAGGGCGCACCGGGGAGCTGTTTTTT
CASSMATGRTGELFF
>15|TRBJ2-7|TRBD2|.|TRBV6-1
TGTGCCAGCAAAGGGGAACTAGCGGGAGGCCACGAGCAGTACTTC
CASKGELAGGHEQYF
>13|TRBJ2-1|.|.|TRBV2
TGTGCCAGCTACAGGGAGCCCTACAATGAGCAGTTCTTC
CASYREPYNEQFF
>15|TRBJ2-7|.|.|TRBV6-1
TGTGCCAGCAGTGTAAAGGACAGCGTAGCCTACGAGCAGTACTTC
CASSVKDSVAYEQYF
>12|TRBJ1-2|.|.|TRBV6-1
TGTGCCAGCAGTGAAGTCTATCCCGACTACACCTTC
CASSEVYPDYTF
>15|TRBJ2-7|TRBD2|.|TRBV6-1
TGTGCCAGCAGTGGCCCTAGCGGGGGGCCAAGGGAGCAGTACTTC
CASSGPSGGPREQYF
>15|TRBJ1-5|TRBD1|.|TRBV6-1
TGTGCCAGCAGTGGCCAGGGGGTGCCCGACGAGCCCCAGCATTTT
CASSGQGVPDEPQHF
>14|TRBJ1-1|.|.|TRBV30
TGTGCCTGGACCGACTGGACAGTGAGCACTGAAGCTTTCTTT
CAWTDWTVSTEAFF
>17|TRBJ1-6|TRBD1|.|TRBV19
TGTGCCAGTAGTATAGGTTCCGGGACAGAAGCCAGAACACCCCTCCACTTT
CASSIGSGTEARTPLHF
>13|TRBJ2-7|.|.|TRBV2
TGTGCCACACGACGGGACACACCCTACGAGCAGTACTTC
CATRRDTPYEQYF
>15|TRBJ2-1|TRBD2|once|TRBV15
TGTGCCACCAGCATGTCGCTAGCGGGAGAGTCTGGGCAGTTCTTC
CATSMSLAGESGQFF
>15|TRBJ2-5|.|.|TRBV10-3
TGTGCCATCAGGATATCCGCTATGGTCCCAGAGACCCAGTACTTC
CAIRISAMVPETQYF
>18|TRBJ2-1|TRBD2|.|TRBV9
TGTGCCAGCAGCTCTCGTAGGGGCGGACTAGCGGGAGGGAATGAGCAGTTCTTC
CASSSRRGGLAGGNEQFF
>11|TRBJ2-1|.|.|TRBV20-1
TGCAGTGCCGCTGGTGAAGGACAACAGTTCTTC
CSAAGEGQQFF
>18|TRBJ2-7|TRBD2|.|TRBV4-2
TGTGCCAGCAGCCAAGATGTCCTAGCGGGAGAAATGATGTACGAGCAGTACTTC
CASSQDVLAGEMMYEQYF
>16|TRBJ1-4|TRBD1|.|TRBV4-1
TGCGCCAGCAAAGGGGGACAGGGGGCGATGAACGAAAAACTGTTTTTT
CASKGGQGAMNEKLFF
>13|TRBJ2-7|TRBD1|.|TRBV7-2
TGTGCCAGCGGCCGGGACAGACCCTACGAGCAGTACTTC
CASGRDRPYEQYF
>16|TRBJ2-7|TRBD2|.|TRBV6-6
TGTGCCAGCACCTCGGGGGTTGCGGGAGAGGGCGGCGAGCAGTACTTC
CASTSGVAGEGGEQYF
>13|TRBJ1-1|TRBD1|.|TRBV9
TGTGCCAGCAGCGCAATCCAGGGGGCTGAAGCTTTCTTT
CASSAIQGAEAFF
>16|TRBJ2-1|.|.|TRBV11-2
TGTGCCAGCAGGCCGCTTGGGGGCGATATACGCAATGAGCAGTTCTTC
CASRPLGGDIRNEQFF
>17|TRBJ2-5|.|.|TRBV12-5
TGTGCTAGTGGTTTGGTCCAGATTAGCGGAATCCAAGAGACCCAGTACTTC
CASGLVQISGIQETQYF
>20|TRBJ2-1|TRBD2|.|TRBV27
TGTGCCAGCAGTTTATGGCCAGCCGGGACTAGCGGGAGGAGCTACAATGAGCAGTTCTTC
CASSLWPAGTSGRSYNEQFF
>13|TRBJ2-1|TRBD1|.|TRBV7-6
TGTGCCAGCAGCCCAGGGGGCAGGAATGAGCAGTTCTTC
CASSPGGRNEQFF
>19|TRBJ2-2|TRBD1|.|TRBV4-1
TGCGCCAGCAGCCAAGACGACAGGGGGAGTTTCATTGGAGCCGGGGAGCTGTTTTTT
CASSQDDRGSFIGAGELFF
>14|TRBJ1-4|.|.|TRBV7-2
TGTGCCAGCAGCTTGAGGGGGTCTAATGAAAAACTGTTTTTT
CASSLRGSNEKLFF